This is a list of T cell receptor beta chains from one sample in a study of blood T cell repertoires in COVID-19. Clones were read by immunoSEQ multiplex PCR, and TCRdb kept only the in-frame ones, dropping some. Of roughly 250,000 clones listed, about 88% are singletons. The sequencing sample was made of peripheral blood. The receptors shown here come from a woman aged 40 to 50 who had recovered from COVID-19. Each CDR3 is given with its conserved first and last residue. The order of the fields is D gene, clone size, V gene, J gene, CDR3 DNA, CDR3 protein. The D gene is left open where the match is weak. Not every row has a clone size; where given, it reads once, few, many or a size class.

-	-	TRBV30	TRBJ2-7	TGTGCCTGGAGTGGAACTTACGAGCAGTACTTC	CAWSGTYEQYF
TRBD1	-	TRBV11-2	TRBJ1-2	TGTGCCAGCAGCCCCCGACAGGGATCGGTGGGCTACACCTTC	CASSPRQGSVGYTF
TRBD1	-	TRBV2	TRBJ2-7	TGTGCCAGCAGTGACCCCGGACAGGCCTACGAGCAGTACTTC	CASSDPGQAYEQYF
-	-	TRBV9	TRBJ2-7	TGTGCCAGCAGCGTAGGTGTAGAGGGGGCCTACGAGCAGTACTTC	CASSVGVEGAYEQYF
TRBD1	-	TRBV19	TRBJ2-7	TGTGCCAGTAGACATACAGGGGGCGACGAGCAGTACTTC	CASRHTGGDEQYF
TRBD1	-	TRBV4-3	TRBJ1-4	TGCGCCAGCAGCCAGTTACAGGGGTGGTCTGAAAAACTGTTTTTT	CASSQLQGWSEKLFF
-	-	TRBV6-5	TRBJ2-5	TGTGCCAGCAGGGATACAGGGCGTGAGACCCAGTACTTC	CASRDTGRETQYF
-	-	TRBV4-2	TRBJ2-1	TGTGCCAGCAGCCAAGAGGGGCCGTACAATGAGCAGTTCTTC	CASSQEGPYNEQFF
-	few	TRBV21-1	TRBJ1-1	TGTGCCAGCAGCATCAACAGGGGAGTGGTGGCTTTCTTT	CASSINRGVVAFF
TRBD1	-	TRBV5-4	TRBJ2-1	TGTGCCAGCAGCCCCCTCCAGGGGGCATACAATGAGCAGTTCTTC	CASSPLQGAYNEQFF
TRBD1	-	TRBV7-9	TRBJ1-1	TGTGCCAGCAGCTCCTTCGGACAGGGGGCGCCGAACACTGAAGCTTTCTTT	CASSSFGQGAPNTEAFF
-	-	TRBV7-9	TRBJ1-3	TGTGCCAGCAGCTTGGGCTCGCCGGGAAACACCATATATTTT	CASSLGSPGNTIYF
-	-	TRBV7-9	TRBJ1-1	TGTGCCAGCAGCCCCCTCAGGAAAAACACTGAAGCTTTCTTT	CASSPLRKNTEAFF